A single sample is the source of the 28 T cell receptor beta chains below, sequenced in a study of shared clonotypes between healthy human individuals (dated by TCRdb to the early 2020s). The method behind the library was the immunoSEQ multiplex PCR assay. The source is immuneACCESS, and TCRdb retained only in-frame sequences with V and J called. Part of the clones is not carried over; for the studies checked, unresolved V genes explain less than half of this, and the remainder is unexplained. This sample lists fewer than 1.6 million clones; 97% to 99% were detected once. 0.36% of the sample is taken by the ten largest. Sequencing input: naive CD4+ T cells sorted from blood. Sample cell subset or site, as interpreted from the label and publication: CD45RA+ positively selected. Receptors originate from a man aged 30 to 39 in good health.

As for this clone: The sample has other DNA sequences that encode this CDR3 too. The chain couples TRBV5-1 to TRBJ2-5, with D perhaps TRBD2 (6 bases). From germline, CDR1 is SGHRS and CDR2 YFSETQ. Trimming removed 4 bases at V and 2 bases at J, with 9 bases between. This CDR3 region has 13 residues. The CDR3 DNA reads as TGCGCCAGCAGCGGTAGCGGACAAGAGACCCAGTACTTC. Encoded protein: CASSGSGQETQYF.

This chain joins TRBV7-6 and TRBJ2-3; D is ambiguous. The germline V and J ends were trimmed by 1 base and 6 bases, with 17 bases remaining between them. The CDR3 spans 16 residues. Germline loops: CDR1 SGHVS, CDR2 FNYEAQ. The CDR3 region is CASSLGDQTWSDTQYF. The CDR3 region has the DNA TGTGCCAGCAGCTTAGGTGACCAGACTTGGTCCGATACGCAGTATTTT.

The V gene is TRBV7-6, the J gene TRBJ2-7; D might be TRBD1 (5 bases). Germline V lookup: CDR1 SGHVS, CDR2 FNYEAQ. This CDR3 comprises 13 residues. Trimming left V 5 bases short and J 6 bases short, with 14 bases between. In DNA, the CDR3 is TGTGCCAGCAGCCTCTCTCTGACAGTCGAGCAGTACTTC. As protein: CASSLSLTVEQYF.

The chain combines TRBV30 with TRBJ2-1, with D perhaps TRBD2 (6 bases). Germline-derived CDR1 and CDR2 are GTSNPN and SVGIG (reference sequence). The CDR3 is 14 amino acids. The V gene lost 4 bases and the J gene lost 2 bases, with 12 bases spanning the gap. The DNA of the CDR3 is TGTGCCTGGACCCGGGGCGGGACCTACAATGAGCAGTTCTTC. It codes for CAWTRGGTYNEQFF.

The chain employs TRBV7-6 and TRBJ2-4; D remains unclear. Trimming left V 1 base short and J 0 bases short, with 10 bases between. Looked up from germline, CDR1 is SGHVS and CDR2 is FNYEAQ. This CDR3 region has 16 residues. The CDR3 protein is CASSLGAGTAKNIQYF. DNA of the CDR3: TGTGCCAGCAGCTTAGGGGCCGGAACAGCCAAAAACATTCAGTACTTC.

This chain uses TRBV2 with TRBJ2-5, with D tentatively TRBD2 (6 bases). The germline V gene has CDR1 SNHLY and CDR2 FYNNEI. Trimming removed 6 bases from V and 7 bases from J, with 18 bases in between. The CDR3 totals 14 residues. In DNA, the CDR3 is TGTGCCAGCAGCTCCTCTAGCGCCGGATGGACCCAGTACTTC. This sequence encodes CASSSSSAGWTQYF.

This chain uses TRBV30 with TRBJ2-1; possibly TRBD2 for D (6 bases). V dropped 0 bases and J dropped 7 bases, with 13 bases sitting between them. CDR1 GTSNPN and CDR2 SVGIG come from the germline V gene (reference sequence). The CDR3 has 14 residues. CDR3 nucleotides: TGTGCCTGGAGTGTATGGGGGACTGGTAATGAGCAGTTCTTC. Protein: CAWSVWGTGNEQFF. Using reference TRBV30 and TRBJ2-1 for the parts outside the CDR3, the full variable domain is SQTIHQWPATLVQPVGSPLSLECTVEGTSNPNLYWYRQAAGRGLQLLFYSVGIGQISSEVPQNLSASRPQDRQFILSSKKLLLSDSGFYLCAWSVWGTGNEQFFGPGTRLTVL.

The V gene is TRBV7-3, the J gene TRBJ2-7; 7 positions match TRBD2. J gave up 2 bases and V 5 bases, and 6 bases lay outside the gene matches. The CDR3 contains 14 residues. Germline-derived CDR1 and CDR2 are SGHTA and FQGTGA. CDR3 residues: CASSAGTTTYEQYF. CDR3 bases: TGTGCCAGCAGCGCAGGGACTACAACCTACGAGCAGTACTTC.

The CDR3 protein is CASSLENRGTGWSNQPQHF. For the CDR3, the DNA is TGTGCCAGCAGCTTAGAGAACCGCGGGACAGGGTGGAGCAATCAGCCCCAGCATTTT. The chain has TRBV7-9 and TRBJ1-5; 9 nucleotides align to TRBD1. In germline, CDR1 is SEHNR, CDR2 FQNEAQ (reference sequence). The J segment lost 1 base and the V segment lost 1 base, leaving 11 bases of the junction unmatched. The CDR3 totals 19 residues.

The rearrangement links TRBV4-2 to TRBJ2-7; 11 nucleotides agree with TRBD2. Trimming cost V 4 bases and J 4 bases; bases outside gene matches: 6. The germline gives CDR1 LGHNA, CDR2 YNFKEQ. This CDR3 spans 15 amino acids. The CDR3 sequence is CASSRTGTSGYEQYF. The CDR3 coding sequence is TGTGCCAGCAGCCGAACCGGGACTAGCGGTTACGAGCAGTACTTC.

V usage is TRBV2 and J usage is TRBJ2-7; 10 bases match TRBD1. This CDR3 has 14 amino acids. Germline V gene data show CDR1 as SNHLY and CDR2 as FYNNEI. Unmatched junction bases numbered 8, after V lost 6 bases and J lost 6 bases. The CDR3 DNA reads as TGTGCCAGCAGCTCCCGGGACAGGGGCTCCGAGCAGTACTTC. Its translation is CASSSRDRGSEQYF.

V gene TRBV11-2 combines with J gene TRBJ1-1, with 8 nucleotides matching TRBD1. The junction had 8 bases not matched to a gene; V was cut back by 4 bases and J by 4 bases. The CDR3 spans 15 residues. In germline, CDR1 is SGHAT, CDR2 FQNNGV. CDR3 DNA sequence: TGTGCCAGCAGCTGGAGCGGGACAGGTGTCACTGAAGCTTTCTTT. Encoded protein: CASSWSGTGVTEAFF.

About this clone: Other DNA sequences in the same sample also yield this CDR3. The gene calls are TRBV9 and TRBJ2-7; D is perhaps TRBD2 (6 bases). The CDR3 is 14 residues long. Germline CDR1 is SGDLS and CDR2 is YYNGEE. Trimming stripped 2 bases from V and 0 bases from J, with 9 bases between. The CDR3: CASSVAGFSYEQYF. The CDR3 nucleotides read TGTGCCAGCAGCGTTGCGGGGTTCTCCTACGAGCAGTACTTC.

This clone was seen only once. The V gene is TRBV7-9, the J gene TRBJ2-7, with no clear D. The CDR3 sequence is 12 residues long. V was shortened by 7 bases and J by 5 bases, with 12 bases between the two germline ends. Germline CDR1 reads SEHNR; CDR2 reads FQNEAQ (reference sequence). CDR3 in amino acids: CASTLVSDEQYF. CDR3 nucleotide sequence: TGTGCCAGCACCCTAGTTTCCGACGAGCAGTACTTC.

The rearrangement joins TRBV19 to TRBJ1-4, with 12 nucleotides matching TRBD1. J gave up 8 bases and V 6 bases, and 4 bases lay outside the gene matches. Per germline, CDR1 LNHDA and CDR2 SQIVND (reference sequence). The CDR3 spans 14 residues. The CDR3 is CASSSGTGGEKLFF. The DNA of the CDR3 is TGTGCCAGTAGCTCCGGGACAGGGGGCGAAAAACTGTTTTTT.

This clone was seen once. This rearrangement joins TRBV7-9 to TRBJ2-3; tentatively, D is TRBD1 (7 bases). With 4 bases removed from V and 4 bases from J, the gap between germline ends came to 15 bases. The germline CDR1 and CDR2 sequences are SEHNR and FQNEAQ (reference sequence). This CDR3 has 15 residues. The chain's CDR3 is CASSSTRGDADTQYF. The CDR3 coding sequence is TGTGCCAGCAGCTCAACCAGGGGGGATGCAGATACGCAGTATTTT.

To note about this clone: Additional DNA sequences in this sample encode the identical CDR3. The chain is built from TRBV5-1 and TRBJ2-3, with TRBD2 matching over 10 bases. CDR3 length: 16 residues. Germline assignment: CDR1 SGHRS and CDR2 YFSETQ. With V trimmed by 4 bases and J by 0 bases, 5 bases remained unmatched. In DNA, the CDR3 is TGCGCCAGCAGCCTTCGGACTAGCGGCAGCACAGATACGCAGTATTTT. The encoded protein is CASSLRTSGSTDTQYF.

To note about this clone: The same CDR3 can be traced to other DNA sequences in this sample. V is TRBV10-1 and J is TRBJ2-5, with D possibly TRBD1 on 7 matching bases. V lost 6 bases, J lost 5 bases, and 10 bases lay in between. The CDR3 is 12 amino acids. Germline V gene lookup returns CDR1 WNHNN and CDR2 SYGVQD (reference sequence). The CDR3: CASSPGGETQYF. The CDR3 region has the DNA TGCGCCAGCAGCCCAGGGGGGGAGACCCAGTACTTC.

The chain combines TRBV28 with TRBJ2-7, with 9 bases aligning to TRBD1. This CDR3 contains 14 residues. V trimming: 5 bases; J trimming: 3 bases; junction bases outside the gene matches: 5. The V gene's germline CDR1 is MDHEN and CDR2 SYDVKM. DNA for the CDR3: TGTGCCAGCAGTCACAGGGGGCTGGGCTACGAGCAGTACTTC. The encoded protein is CASSHRGLGYEQYF.

This chain links TRBV5-1 with TRBJ1-1, with 10 bases fitting TRBD1. This CDR3 contains 15 residues. V shed 4 bases, J shed 6 bases, and the junction held 9 bases outside the gene matches. The germline gives CDR1 SGHRS, CDR2 YFSETQ. CDR3 in amino acids: CASSTRQGATPEAFF. CDR3 bases: TGCGCCAGCAGCACTCGACAGGGGGCCACCCCTGAAGCTTTCTTT. The entire variable domain, with the rest obtained from reference TRBV5-1 and TRBJ1-1, is as follows: KAGVTQTPRYLIKTRGQQVTLSCSPISGHRSVSWYQQTPGQGLQFLFEYFSETQRNKGNFPGRFSGRQFSNSRSEMNVSTLELGDSALYLCASSTRQGATPEAFFGQGTRLTVV.

J is TRBJ2-7 and V is TRBV19; 11 nucleotides line up with TRBD2. V lost 2 bases and J lost 0; bases outside the gene matches: 3. Germline V gene sequence: CDR1 LNHDA, CDR2 SQIVND (reference sequence). The CDR3 has 16 amino acids. The CDR3 DNA is TGTGCCAGTAGTATAACTAGCGGGAGCGTCTCCTACGAGCAGTACTTC. Translation gives CASSITSGSVSYEQYF.

J is TRBJ2-7 and V is TRBV28; the D gene is possibly TRBD1 (6 bases). V was shortened by 6 bases and J by 3 bases, with 12 bases between the two germline ends. This CDR3 comprises 13 residues. Germline V lookup: CDR1 MDHEN, CDR2 SYDVKM. The CDR3, as DNA: TGTGCCAGCAGCCAGGACAGTTTCTACGAGCAGTACTTC. Its translation: CASSQDSFYEQYF.

The rearrangement uses TRBV4-1 and TRBJ2-6, with D unclear. The CDR3 runs to 16 residues. Trimming took off 3 bases at V and 2 bases at J, with 11 bases between the two ends. Per the germline V gene, CDR1 is MGHRA and CDR2 is YSYEKL. The CDR3 DNA reads as TGCGCCAGCAGCCATCAAGGATCGCCTGGGGCCAACGTCCTGACTTTC. Residues: CASSHQGSPGANVLTF.

The chain has TRBV5-1 and TRBJ1-2; TRBD1 matches 9 bases. V trimming: 6 bases; J trimming: 3 bases; junction bases outside the gene matches: 6. This CDR3 comprises 14 residues. Per germline, CDR1 SGHRS and CDR2 YFSETQ. The CDR3 DNA is TGCGCCAGCAACTGGGGGGACAGGGACTATGGCTACACCTTC. Translating gives CASNWGDRDYGYTF. The entire variable domain, with the rest obtained from reference TRBV5-1 and TRBJ1-2, is as follows: KAGVTQTPRYLIKTRGQQVTLSCSPISGHRSVSWYQQTPGQGLQFLFEYFSETQRNKGNFPGRFSGRQFSNSRSEMNVSTLELGDSALYLCASNWGDRDYGYTFGSGTRLTVV.

The chain uses TRBV10-2 and TRBJ2-3, with 10 positions matching TRBD2. V dropped 1 base and J dropped 4; count of bases not matched to a gene: 5. The CDR3 runs 16 residues. Germline-derived CDR1 and CDR2 are WSHSY and SAAADI. The CDR3 protein is CASSEYLAGVSDTQYF. In nucleotides, the CDR3 is TGCGCCAGCAGTGAGTACCTAGCGGGAGTGTCAGATACGCAGTATTTT.

The rearrangement uses TRBV2 and TRBJ2-2; 9 nucleotides agree with TRBD1. The length of the CDR3 is 17 residues. Trimming cost V 6 bases and J 1 base; bases outside gene matches: 9. CDR1 is SNHLY and CDR2 is FYNNEI in the germline V gene. This CDR3 is CASRFRDREENTGELFF. Written as DNA, the CDR3 is TGTGCCAGCAGATTCCGGGACAGGGAGGAGAACACCGGGGAGCTGTTTTTT.

The V and J genes are TRBV18 and TRBJ2-3, with 10 bases identical to TRBD2. This CDR3 contains 16 residues. Germline V gene lookup returns CDR1 KGHSH and CDR2 LQKENI. Unmatched junction bases numbered 7, after V lost 3 bases and J lost 4 bases. The CDR3: CASSPGAGGPSDTQYF. DNA for the CDR3: TGTGCCAGCTCACCCGGAGCGGGAGGGCCGTCAGATACGCAGTATTTT.

This chain uses TRBV5-8 with TRBJ1-1, with D tentatively TRBD1 (5 bases). In germline, CDR1 is SGHTS, CDR2 YDEGEE. The CDR3 is 15 amino acids. V was clipped by 2 bases and J by 1 base, with 12 bases between them. CDR3 sequence reads: CASSFNRQKNTEAFF. CDR3 bases: TGTGCCAGCAGCTTTAACAGACAGAAGAACACTGAAGCTTTCTTT.